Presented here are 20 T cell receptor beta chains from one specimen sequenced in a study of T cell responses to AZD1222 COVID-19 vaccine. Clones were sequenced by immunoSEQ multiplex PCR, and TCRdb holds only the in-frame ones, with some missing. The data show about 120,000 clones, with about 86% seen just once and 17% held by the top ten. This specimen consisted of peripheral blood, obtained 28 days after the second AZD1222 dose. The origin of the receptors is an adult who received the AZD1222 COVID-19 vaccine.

CDR3 sequence: CASSFNTPYSGYTF. The CDR3 bases are TGTGCCAGCAGTTTCAACACCCCCTATAGTGGCTACACCTTC. The chain recombines TRBV27 with TRBJ1-2; D remains unclear. The CDR3 extends over 14 amino acids. Germline values: CDR1 MNHEY, CDR2 SMNVEV (reference sequence). The V end was cut by 3 bases, the J end by 7 bases, with 15 bases between.

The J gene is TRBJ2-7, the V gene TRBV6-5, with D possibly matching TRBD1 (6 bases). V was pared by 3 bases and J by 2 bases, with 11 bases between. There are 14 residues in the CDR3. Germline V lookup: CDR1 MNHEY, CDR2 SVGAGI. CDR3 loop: CASSYSGQTYEQYF. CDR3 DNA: TGTGCCAGCAGTTATTCAGGACAGACCTACGAGCAGTACTTC.

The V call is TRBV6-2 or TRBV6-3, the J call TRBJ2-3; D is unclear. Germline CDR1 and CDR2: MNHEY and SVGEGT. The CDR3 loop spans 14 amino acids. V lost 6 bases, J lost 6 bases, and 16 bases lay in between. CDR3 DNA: TGTGCCAGCAGCCCCACCTCCGAGGCGGATACGCAGTATTTT. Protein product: CASSPTSEADTQYF.

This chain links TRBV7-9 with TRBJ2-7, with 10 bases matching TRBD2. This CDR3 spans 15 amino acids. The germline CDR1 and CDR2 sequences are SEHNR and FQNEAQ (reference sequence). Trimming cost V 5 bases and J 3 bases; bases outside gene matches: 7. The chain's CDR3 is CASSLSLAGVYEQYF. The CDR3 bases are TGTGCCAGCAGCCTGTCGCTAGCGGGAGTCTACGAGCAGTACTTC.

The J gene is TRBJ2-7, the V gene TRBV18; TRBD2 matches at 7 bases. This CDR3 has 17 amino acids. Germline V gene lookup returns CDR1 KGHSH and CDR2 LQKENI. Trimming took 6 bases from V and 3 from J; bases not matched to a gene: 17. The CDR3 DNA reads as TGTGCCAGCTCGGGAGGGGACGCCTCTTTAGGGTTCTACGAGCAGTACTTC. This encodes CASSGGDASLGFYEQYF.

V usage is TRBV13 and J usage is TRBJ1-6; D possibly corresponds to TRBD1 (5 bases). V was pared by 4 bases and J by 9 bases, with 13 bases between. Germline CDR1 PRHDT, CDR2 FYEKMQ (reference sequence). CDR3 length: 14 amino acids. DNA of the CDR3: TGTGCCAGCAGCTCGAAGGGGCTGGGTTCACCCCTCCACTTT. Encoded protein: CASSSKGLGSPLHF.

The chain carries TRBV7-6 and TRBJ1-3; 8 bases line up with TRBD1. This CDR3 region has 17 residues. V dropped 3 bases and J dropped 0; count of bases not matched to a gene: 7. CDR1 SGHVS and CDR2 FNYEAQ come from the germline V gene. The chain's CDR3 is CASSLRGQGASGNTIYF. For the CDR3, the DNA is TGTGCCAGCAGCTTGAGAGGACAGGGAGCCTCTGGAAACACCATATATTTT.

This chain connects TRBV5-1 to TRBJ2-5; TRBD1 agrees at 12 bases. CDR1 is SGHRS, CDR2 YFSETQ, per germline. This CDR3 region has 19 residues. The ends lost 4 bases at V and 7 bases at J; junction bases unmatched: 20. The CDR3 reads CASSHRDRGPGSFGWTQYF. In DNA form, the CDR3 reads TGCGCCAGCAGCCACCGGGACAGGGGGCCGGGTAGCTTTGGGTGGACCCAGTACTTC.

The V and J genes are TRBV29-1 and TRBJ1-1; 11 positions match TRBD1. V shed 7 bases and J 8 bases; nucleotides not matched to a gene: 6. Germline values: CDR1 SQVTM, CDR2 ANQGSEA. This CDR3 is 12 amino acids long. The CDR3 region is CSAGQGASEAFF. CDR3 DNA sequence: TGCAGCGCCGGACAGGGGGCATCCGAAGCTTTCTTT.

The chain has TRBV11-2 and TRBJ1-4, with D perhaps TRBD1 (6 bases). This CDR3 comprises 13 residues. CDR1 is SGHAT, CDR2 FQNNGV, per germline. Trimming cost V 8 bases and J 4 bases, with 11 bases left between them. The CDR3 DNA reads TGTGCCAGCTCACAGGGCGGTAATGAAAAACTGTTTTTT. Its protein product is CASSQGGNEKLFF.

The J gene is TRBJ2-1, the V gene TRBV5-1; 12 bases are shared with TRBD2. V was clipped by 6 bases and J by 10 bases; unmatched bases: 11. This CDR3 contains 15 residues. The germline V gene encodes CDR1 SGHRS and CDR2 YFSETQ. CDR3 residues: CASMLLTSGSGEQFF. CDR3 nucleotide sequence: TGCGCCAGCATGCTTTTGACTAGCGGGAGCGGGGAGCAGTTCTTC.

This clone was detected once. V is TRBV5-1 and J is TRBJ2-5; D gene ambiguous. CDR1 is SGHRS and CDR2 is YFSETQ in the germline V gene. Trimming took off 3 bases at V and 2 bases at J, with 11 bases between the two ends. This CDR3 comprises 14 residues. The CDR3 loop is CASSSLLEQETQYF. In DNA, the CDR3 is TGCGCCAGCAGCTCCCTTCTAGAACAAGAGACCCAGTACTTC.

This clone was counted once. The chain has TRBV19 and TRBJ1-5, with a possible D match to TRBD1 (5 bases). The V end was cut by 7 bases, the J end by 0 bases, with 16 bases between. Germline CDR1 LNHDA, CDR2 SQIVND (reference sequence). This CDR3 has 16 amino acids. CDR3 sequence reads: CASMGGWGNSNQPQHF. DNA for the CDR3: TGTGCCAGTATGGGGGGTTGGGGGAATAGCAATCAGCCCCAGCATTTT. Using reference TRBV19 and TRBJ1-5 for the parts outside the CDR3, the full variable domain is DGGITQSPKYLFRKEGQNVTLSCEQNLNHDAMYWYRQDPGQGLRLIYYSQIVNDFQKGDIAEGYSVSREKKESFPLTVTSAQKNPTAFYLCASMGGWGNSNQPQHFGDGTRLSIL.

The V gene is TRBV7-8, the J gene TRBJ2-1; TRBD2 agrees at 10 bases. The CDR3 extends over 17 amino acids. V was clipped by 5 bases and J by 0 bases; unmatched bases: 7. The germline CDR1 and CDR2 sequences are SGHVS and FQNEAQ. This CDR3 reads CASSARIAGGSYNEQFF. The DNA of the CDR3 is TGTGCCAGCAGCGCTCGGATAGCGGGAGGCTCCTACAATGAGCAGTTCTTC.

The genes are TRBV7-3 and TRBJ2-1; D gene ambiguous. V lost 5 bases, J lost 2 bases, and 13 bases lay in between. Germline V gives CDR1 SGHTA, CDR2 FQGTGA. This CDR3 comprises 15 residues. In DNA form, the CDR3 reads TGTGCCAGCAGCCCTAGTAACATCCCCTACAATGAGCAGTTCTTC. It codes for CASSPSNIPYNEQFF.

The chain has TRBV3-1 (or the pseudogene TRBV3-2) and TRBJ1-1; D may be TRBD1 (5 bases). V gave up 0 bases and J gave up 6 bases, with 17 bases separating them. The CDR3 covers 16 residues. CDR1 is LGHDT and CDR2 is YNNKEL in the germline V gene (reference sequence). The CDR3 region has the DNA TGTGCCAGCAGCCAAGACGCCCGAAGGGGAGGTGCTGAAGCTTTCTTT. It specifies CASSQDARRGGAEAFF.

The CDR3 reads CASSGGNYNEQFF. For the CDR3, the DNA is TGTGCCAGCAGCGGGGGGAACTACAATGAGCAGTTCTTC. The chain joins TRBV2 to TRBJ2-1; 7 positions match TRBD2. This CDR3 is 13 amino acids long. From germline, CDR1 is SNHLY and CDR2 FYNNEI. Unmatched junction bases numbered 2, after V lost 6 bases and J lost 3 bases.

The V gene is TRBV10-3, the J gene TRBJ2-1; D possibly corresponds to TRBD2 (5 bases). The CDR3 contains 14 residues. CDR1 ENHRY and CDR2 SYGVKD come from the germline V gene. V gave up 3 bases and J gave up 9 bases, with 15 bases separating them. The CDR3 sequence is CAISDREGEGEQFF. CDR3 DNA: TGTGCCATCAGTGATCGTGAGGGAGAGGGTGAGCAGTTCTTC.

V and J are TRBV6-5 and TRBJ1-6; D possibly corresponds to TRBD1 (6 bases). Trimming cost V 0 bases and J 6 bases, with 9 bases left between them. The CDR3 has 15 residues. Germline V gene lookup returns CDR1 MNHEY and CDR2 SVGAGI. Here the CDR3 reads CASSYSRTVNSPLHF. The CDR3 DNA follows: TGTGCCAGCAGTTACTCCCGGACAGTTAATTCACCCCTCCACTTT.

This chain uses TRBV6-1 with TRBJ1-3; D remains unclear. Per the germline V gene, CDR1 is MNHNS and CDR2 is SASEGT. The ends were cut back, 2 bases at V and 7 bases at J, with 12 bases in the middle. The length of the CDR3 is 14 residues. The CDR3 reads CASSEPVRANTIYF. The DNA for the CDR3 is TGTGCCAGCAGTGAACCGGTGAGGGCTAACACCATATATTTT.